The 32 T cell receptor beta chains in this list originate from one sample, sequenced in a study of blood T cell repertoires in COVID-19. Here immunoSEQ multiplex PCR was the method, and the copy in TCRdb shows in-frame clones only, minus some. Of 350,000 or so clones listed, more than 70% are singletons. Input material: PBMCs or T cells enriched from blood (not recorded which). The receptors shown here come from a woman aged 25-40 years who had been exposed to COVID-19.

This chain joins TRBV5-1 and TRBJ2-1; 15 bases are a match to TRBD2. This CDR3 is 17 amino acids long. The germline CDR1 and CDR2 sequences are SGHRS and YFSETQ. Trimming removed 5 bases from V and 8 bases from J; junction bases left unmatched: 11. CDR3 nucleotide sequence: TGCGCCAGCAGACCGGGACTAGCGGGAGGTCCCTCGGATGAGCAGTTCTTC. Its protein is CASRPGLAGGPSDEQFF.

CDR3: CASSRDSFYEQYF. The DNA of the CDR3 is TGTGCCAGCAGCCGGGACAGCTTCTACGAGCAGTACTTC. The chain carries TRBV5-6 and TRBJ2-7; 7 bases line up with TRBD1. The CDR3 covers 13 residues. V lost 4 bases, J lost 3 bases, and 4 bases stayed unmatched. Germline assignment: CDR1 SGHDT and CDR2 YYEEEE.

This clone was seen only a few times. The chain links TRBV5-6 to TRBJ1-2, with no clear D. From germline, CDR1 is SGHDT and CDR2 YYEEEE. The CDR3 extends over 12 amino acids. V lost 0 bases and J 5 bases, leaving 5 bases between the germline ends. The CDR3 here is CASSLVTYGYTF. The CDR3 DNA follows: TGTGCCAGCAGCTTGGTGACTTATGGCTACACCTTC.

The gene calls are TRBV28 and TRBJ2-3; D is possibly TRBD1 (5 bases). The CDR3 contains 15 residues. The ends were cut back, 2 bases at V and 5 bases at J, with 14 bases in the middle. CDR1 is MDHEN, CDR2 SYDVKM, per germline. This CDR3 reads CASSLGSGPGDTQYF. The CDR3 bases are TGTGCCAGCAGTTTAGGGTCAGGGCCGGGAGATACGCAGTATTTT.

V and J are TRBV9 and TRBJ2-2; D remains unclear. The CDR3 has 13 amino acids. Per the germline V gene, CDR1 is SGDLS and CDR2 is YYNGEE. V was trimmed by 3 bases and J by 4 bases, leaving 7 bases between them. CDR3 nucleotides: TGTGCCAGCAGCGCCCTCAGCACCGGGGAGCTGTTTTTT. Translated: CASSALSTGELFF.

This clone was picked up a small number of times. The chain carries TRBV7-3 and TRBJ2-1; 7 positions match TRBD2. V lost 3 bases, J lost 4 bases, and 9 bases stayed unmatched. Per germline, CDR1 SGHTA and CDR2 FQGTGA. The CDR3 has 16 amino acids. CDR3 loop: CASSLSGASGYNEQFF. CDR3 DNA sequence: TGTGCCAGCAGCTTGAGTGGGGCTAGCGGTTACAATGAGCAGTTCTTC.

This clone has a single count. The chain employs TRBV18 and TRBJ2-1; 10 nucleotides match TRBD2. Germline CDR1 is KGHSH and CDR2 is LQKENI. This CDR3 is 17 amino acids long. The V segment lost 3 bases and the J segment 9 bases; nucleotides outside the gene matches: 14. The CDR3 DNA follows: TGTGCCAGCTCACCCCCGGGAAAGCGGGAGGGCAACGGTGAGCAGTTCTTC. It is translated as CASSPPGKREGNGEQFF.

The chain has TRBV6-1 and TRBJ2-1, with D possibly TRBD2 on 5 matching bases. Germline CDR1 MNHNS, CDR2 SASEGT. This CDR3 contains 16 residues. V was trimmed by 1 base and J by 7 bases, leaving 17 bases between them. The CDR3: CASSEGLAALMNEQFF. In nucleotides, the CDR3 is TGTGCCAGCAGTGAAGGGCTAGCAGCCCTTATGAATGAGCAGTTCTTC.

This chain uses TRBV7-2 with TRBJ2-5; 7 nucleotides line up with TRBD2. Germline CDR1 reads SGHTA; CDR2 reads FQGNSA. J gave up 2 bases and V 2 bases, and 8 bases lay outside the gene matches. The CDR3 sequence is 16 residues long. The DNA for the CDR3 is TGTGCCAGCAGCTTATTTTTCGGGGGACTACAAGAGACCCAGTACTTC. As protein: CASSLFFGGLQETQYF.

V usage is TRBV5-1 and J usage is TRBJ2-7, with D possibly TRBD2 on 5 matching bases. The germline V gene encodes CDR1 SGHRS and CDR2 YFSETQ. This CDR3 spans 13 amino acids. Trimming stripped 4 bases from V and 6 bases from J, with 14 bases between. This CDR3 reads CASSDPGIGEQYF. Written as DNA, the CDR3 is TGCGCCAGCAGCGACCCGGGAATAGGCGAGCAGTACTTC.

The chain joins TRBV7-6 to TRBJ2-6; D may be TRBD1 (6 bases). CDR1 is SGHVS and CDR2 is FNYEAQ in the germline V gene. V was clipped by 1 base and J by 2 bases, with 12 bases between them. The CDR3 is made up of 17 amino acids. The CDR3 protein is CASSLEAGAPGANVLTF. CDR3 DNA sequence: TGTGCCAGCAGCTTAGAGGCAGGGGCCCCTGGGGCCAACGTCCTGACTTTC.

This clone was detected only once. The V and J genes are TRBV2 and TRBJ1-5; 7 positions agree with TRBD1. The CDR3 extends over 17 amino acids. Per germline, CDR1 SNHLY and CDR2 FYNNEI. V lost 3 bases and J lost 0; bases outside the gene matches: 8. The CDR3 region has the DNA TGTGCCAGCAGTGATATACAGGGGAGATATAGCAATCAGCCCCAGCATTTT. This encodes CASSDIQGRYSNQPQHF.

This clone was observed a few times. The chain recombines TRBV5-8 with TRBJ2-3; D not resolved. From germline, CDR1 is SGHTS and CDR2 YDEGEE. The CDR3 runs 12 residues. The V end lost 1 base, the J end lost 4 bases, and 4 bases lay between the germline ends. In nucleotides, the CDR3 is TGTGCCAGCAGCTTGCGGGCAGATACGCAGTATTTT. Translated, it gives CASSLRADTQYF.

This clone was seen only a few times. The chain is built from TRBV10-1 and TRBJ2-1, with 7 positions matching TRBD1. The CDR3 consists of 13 residues. From germline, CDR1 is WNHNN and CDR2 SYGVQD (reference sequence). The ends lost 3 bases at V and 6 bases at J; junction bases unmatched: 2. This CDR3 reads CASSDHRGNEQFF. CDR3 DNA: TGCGCCAGCAGTGACCACAGGGGCAATGAGCAGTTCTTC.

DNA of the CDR3: TGCAGCGCCACAGGGGGCATGGGCACAGATACGCAGTATTTT. The encoded protein is CSATGGMGTDTQYF. This chain joins TRBV29-1 and TRBJ2-3; TRBD1 agrees at 9 bases. Germline lookup yields CDR1 SQVTM and CDR2 ANQGSEA. V was clipped by 7 bases and J by 1 base; unmatched bases: 6. The CDR3 loop spans 14 amino acids.

The V and J genes are TRBV4-1 and TRBJ2-3; 7 nucleotides line up with TRBD2. This CDR3 spans 17 amino acids. The V gene end was trimmed by 2 bases and the J gene end by 2 bases; junction bases not matched to a gene: 10. Germline loops: CDR1 MGHRA, CDR2 YSYEKL. The CDR3 bases are TGCGCCAGCAGCCAAAAACCCCGGGCGGGAGACACAGATACGCAGTATTTT. Translating it yields CASSQKPRAGDTDTQYF.

The chain has TRBV7-3 and TRBJ1-1; a possible D gene is TRBD1 (5 bases). The CDR3 length is 12 residues. Trimming took off 8 bases at V and 1 base at J, with 8 bases between the two ends. The V gene's germline CDR1 is SGHTA and CDR2 FQGTGA. The CDR3 here is CASGGRNTEAFF. In DNA, the CDR3 is TGTGCCAGCGGGGGGAGGAACACTGAAGCTTTCTTT.

Remarks on this clone: One junction end disagrees with the germline gene, perhaps due to a read error. The chain is built from TRBV6-5 and TRBJ1-5, with D unresolved. The CDR3 has 13 amino acids. CDR1 is MNHEY and CDR2 is SVGAGI in the germline V gene. The CDR3: CASSYSKNQAQHF. Written as DNA, the CDR3 is TGTGCCAGCAGCTATTCGAAAAATCAGGCCCAGCATTTT.

This clone was counted a few times. The chain uses TRBV28 and TRBJ1-4, with 8 bases identical to TRBD1. There are 17 residues in the CDR3. Trimming cost V 3 bases and J 4 bases; bases outside gene matches: 10. Germline V lookup: CDR1 MDHEN, CDR2 SYDVKM. CDR3 residues: CASSFFSTGGYNEKLFF. DNA for the CDR3: TGTGCCAGCAGTTTCTTTAGTACAGGGGGATATAATGAAAAACTGTTTTTT.

As regards this clone: The sample carries other DNA sequences with the same CDR3. The chain carries TRBV6-5 and TRBJ2-1, with TRBD2 matching over 8 bases. The CDR3 is 15 amino acids. Germline values: CDR1 MNHEY, CDR2 SVGAGI. V was pared by 2 bases and J by 0 bases, with 0 bases of the junction left unmatched. The chain's CDR3 is CASSYGTSSYNEQFF. The CDR3 nucleotides are TGTGCCAGCAGTTACGGGACTAGCTCCTACAATGAGCAGTTCTTC.

This sequence joins TRBV23-1 and TRBJ2-7, with D unresolved. TRBV23-1 falls under the ORF class, with uncertain function. V was clipped by 2 bases and J by 0 bases, with 2 bases between them. This CDR3 spans 12 amino acids. The CDR3 reads CASSQHSYEQYF. Written as DNA, the CDR3 is TGCGCCAGCAGTCAACACTCCTACGAGCAGTACTTC.

This clone was recorded only once. V and J are TRBV7-9 and TRBJ2-5; 10 bases match TRBD1. CDR1 SEHNR and CDR2 FQNEAQ come from the germline V gene (reference sequence). J lost 2 bases, V lost 5 bases, and 5 bases had no gene match. The CDR3 is made up of 15 amino acids. CDR3 sequence: CASSRWGQGQETQYF. The CDR3 bases are TGTGCCAGCAGCCGCTGGGGACAGGGGCAAGAGACCCAGTACTTC.

The V call is TRBV28, the J call TRBJ2-3; D is perhaps TRBD2 (6 bases). V gave up 6 bases and J gave up 6 bases, with 28 bases separating them. This CDR3 contains 18 residues. CDR1 MDHEN and CDR2 SYDVKM come from the germline V gene. The CDR3 region has the DNA TGTGCCAGCAGCGGGACCTATAGCGGACTACCTGCTGGGGATACGCAGTATTTT. Its protein is CASSGTYSGLPAGDTQYF.

The V call is TRBV29-1, the J call TRBJ2-7, with TRBD1 matching 10 bases. The CDR3 is 16 amino acids. Trimming at V came to 5 bases and at J to 2 bases, leaving 12 bases not matched to a gene. Looked up from germline, CDR1 is SQVTM and CDR2 is ANQGSEA. CDR3 in amino acids: CSVFNPWTGGTYEQYF. The CDR3 region has the DNA TGCAGCGTTTTCAACCCGTGGACAGGGGGAACCTACGAGCAGTACTTC.

The chain couples TRBV5-8 to TRBJ2-5; 7 nucleotides match TRBD1. The CDR3 covers 15 residues. V gave up 4 bases and J gave up 5 bases; unmatched junction bases: 11. Germline V gives CDR1 SGHTS, CDR2 YDEGEE. The CDR3 spells CASSRGTVRLETQYF. CDR3 sequence (DNA): TGTGCCAGCAGCAGAGGGACAGTAAGGTTGGAGACCCAGTACTTC.

CDR3 residues: CASSAMDTSSGNTIYF. In DNA form, the CDR3 reads TGTGCCAGCAGTGCTATGGACACGAGCTCTGGAAACACCATATATTTT. The chain combines TRBV27 with TRBJ1-3; TRBD1 might be the D (5 bases). Germline CDR1 MNHEY, CDR2 SMNVEV (reference sequence). The CDR3 runs 16 residues. With 5 bases removed from V and 0 bases from J, the gap between germline ends came to 14 bases.

The V gene is TRBV3-1 (or the pseudogene TRBV3-2), the J gene TRBJ2-7; tentative D call: TRBD2 (6 bases). This CDR3 spans 16 amino acids. Germline values: CDR1 LGHDT, CDR2 YNNKEL (reference sequence). Trimming shortened V by 1 base and J by 3 bases, and 16 bases separated the two germline ends. The CDR3 sequence is CASSQVPGGFVYEQYF. CDR3 coding DNA: TGTGCCAGCAGCCAAGTTCCCGGAGGGTTTGTCTACGAGCAGTACTTC.

The chain recombines TRBV3-1 (or the pseudogene TRBV3-2) with TRBJ2-3; D perhaps matches TRBD2 (6 bases). V lost 3 bases and J lost 11, with 18 bases in between. Germline V gene sequence: CDR1 LGHDT, CDR2 YNNKEL (reference sequence). The length of the CDR3 is 14 residues. The CDR3 region is CASSHQAGGPLQYF. DNA of the CDR3: TGTGCCAGCAGCCACCAAGCGGGCGGCCCCTTGCAGTATTTT.

The chain has TRBV19 and TRBJ2-7; TRBD2 agrees at 9 bases. This CDR3 contains 20 residues. V lost 1 base and J lost 1; bases outside the gene matches: 17. Germline-derived CDR1 and CDR2 are LNHDA and SQIVND (reference sequence). CDR3 DNA: TGTGCCAGTAGTATAGCCCCCCCAGTTTGGCTAGCGGGGCGATCCTACGAGCAGTACTTC. Translating gives CASSIAPPVWLAGRSYEQYF. Filled out from reference TRBV19 and TRBJ2-7, the complete variable domain reads DGGITQSPKYLFRKEGQNVTLSCEQNLNHDAMYWYRQDPGQGLRLIYYSQIVNDFQKGDIAEGYSVSREKKESFPLTVTSAQKNPTAFYLCASSIAPPVWLAGRSYEQYFGPGTRLTVT.

This chain uses TRBV14 with TRBJ2-7; possible D gene TRBD1, 5 bases. The germline gives CDR1 SGHDN, CDR2 FVKESK. V shed 4 bases and J shed 2 bases, with 9 bases lying between them. This CDR3 is built from 13 residues. The DNA of the CDR3 is TGTGCCAGCAGCCTACAGGTAGCCTACGAGCAGTACTTC. It yields the protein CASSLQVAYEQYF.

The chain couples TRBV7-2 to TRBJ2-3, with D perhaps matching TRBD1 (7 bases). With 1 base removed from V and 8 bases from J, the gap between germline ends came to 10 bases. This CDR3 has 13 amino acids. Germline V gives CDR1 SGHTA, CDR2 FQGNSA. Here the CDR3 reads CASSLDQGGTQYF. The DNA for the CDR3 is TGTGCCAGCAGCTTAGATCAGGGGGGTACGCAGTATTTT.

On this clone: The sample holds other DNA sequences that translate to the same CDR3. The rearrangement joins TRBV4-1 to TRBJ2-7; 7 bases fit TRBD2. CDR3 length: 14 residues. The V gene end was trimmed by 1 base and the J gene end by 1 base; junction bases not matched to a gene: 1. CDR1 and CDR2 from the germline V gene are MGHRA and YSYEKL. This CDR3 reads CASSQGLASYEQYF. DNA for the CDR3: TGCGCCAGCAGCCAAGGACTAGCTTCCTACGAGCAGTACTTC.